Listed below are T cell receptor beta chains from one sample, sequenced in a study of blood T cell repertoires in COVID-19. Only in-frame clones appear in the TCRdb table, and some are missing; sequencing was by immunoSEQ multiplex PCR. The table has approximately 31,000 clones, approximately 85% seen once. The sample taken for sequencing was peripheral blood. All receptors derive from a woman aged 60-70 years with active COVID-19. The CDR3 runs from the conserved cysteine through the conserved F or W. Fields, in order: V gene, clone size, D gene, J gene, CDR3 DNA, CDR3 protein. A D gene is named only where the DNA matches it firmly. The size of a clone is reported for some rows only, either as once, few or many, or as a class for expanded clones.

V: TRBV27
size: .
D: TRBD2
J: TRBJ2-6
DNA: TGTGCCAGCAGTTTATTGGGACTAGCGGGAGGTGGGGCCAACGTCCTGACTTTC
CDR3: CASSLLGLAGGGANVLTF

V: TRBV19
size: .
D: TRBD1
J: TRBJ2-5
DNA: TGTGCCAGTAGTCGCACCGGGACAGGGGTGGAGACCCAGTACTTC
CDR3: CASSRTGTGVETQYF

V: TRBV7-2
size: .
D: .
J: TRBJ1-1
DNA: TGTGCCAGCAGCTCCCAGGGAGGGGGTTATCGGACTGAAGCTTTCTTT
CDR3: CASSSQGGGYRTEAFF

V: TRBV28
size: .
D: .
J: TRBJ2-1
DNA: TGTGCCACCGCCCCGACGGGGGGCGGGCACAATGAGCAGTTCTTC
CDR3: CATAPTGGGHNEQFF

V: TRBV25-1
size: .
D: .
J: TRBJ2-7
DNA: TGTGCCAGCAGTGATAGCTACGAGCAGTACTTC
CDR3: CASSDSYEQYF

V: TRBV7-9
size: .
D: TRBD1
J: TRBJ2-5
DNA: TGTGCCAGCAGCTTGACAGGGGGCGCCGAGACCCAGTACTTC
CDR3: CASSLTGGAETQYF

V: TRBV7-9
size: .
D: .
J: TRBJ2-1
DNA: TGTGCCAGCAGCTTAGGCGGGTCGGGTCTAGGTGGGGATGAGCAGTTCTTC
CDR3: CASSLGGSGLGGDEQFF

V: TRBV28
size: .
D: TRBD1
J: TRBJ2-1
DNA: TGTGCCAGCAAGGGACAGGGGCTCAATGAGCAGTTCTTC
CDR3: CASKGQGLNEQFF

V: TRBV10-3
size: .
D: .
J: TRBJ2-3
DNA: TGTGCCATTCGACCGGGGGAAGCCACAGATACGCAGTATTTT
CDR3: CAIRPGEATDTQYF

V: TRBV7-9
size: once
D: .
J: TRBJ1-5
DNA: TGTGCCAGCAGCCAAAGCCAGGGTACCAATCAGCCCCAGCATTTT
CDR3: CASSQSQGTNQPQHF

V: TRBV2
size: .
D: .
J: TRBJ1-6
DNA: TGTGCCAGCTCCTCGACAGCTAATTCACCCCTCCACTTT
CDR3: CASSSTANSPLHF

V: TRBV15
size: .
D: TRBD2
J: TRBJ2-7
DNA: TGTGCCACCAGCAGAGACCTAGCGGCGAGCTCCTACGAGCAGTACTTC
CDR3: CATSRDLAASSYEQYF

V: TRBV4-2
size: .
D: .
J: TRBJ2-5
DNA: TGTGCCAGCAGCCAATCCCCGAGGGGGTCTCTTCAAGAGACCCAGTACTTC
CDR3: CASSQSPRGSLQETQYF

V: TRBV4-2
size: .
D: TRBD1
J: TRBJ2-2
DNA: TGTGCCAGCAGTTCCGGGACAGGGTATCACCGGGAGCTGTTTTTT
CDR3: CASSSGTGYHRELFF

V: TRBV3-1/TRBV3-2
size: .
D: .
J: TRBJ1-6
DNA: TGTGCCAGCAGCGCCCAGAGGGGGAGAGGACCTTCACCCCTCCACTTT
CDR3: CASSAQRGRGPSPLHF

V: TRBV4-1
size: .
D: TRBD2
J: TRBJ2-2
DNA: TGCGCCAGCAGCCAAAATATAGCGGGAGGCGCGGGCACCGGGGAGCTGTTTTTT
CDR3: CASSQNIAGGAGTGELFF

V: TRBV28
size: once
D: TRBD2
J: TRBJ2-5
DNA: TGTGCCAGCAGTTTAGCGGGAGGAGGGGAGACCCAGTACTTC
CDR3: CASSLAGGGETQYF

V: TRBV7-3
size: once
D: TRBD2
J: TRBJ2-1
DNA: TGTGCCAGCAGCTTAGCCCTAGCGGGGTGGAATGAGCAGTTCTTC
CDR3: CASSLALAGWNEQFF

V: TRBV4-1
size: once
D: .
J: TRBJ2-3
DNA: TGCGCCAGCAGCCGGTCTATCTCGGGCACAGATACGCAGTATTTT
CDR3: CASSRSISGTDTQYF

V: TRBV28
size: .
D: .
J: TRBJ1-5
DNA: TGTGCCAGCCGGGACAACAATCAGCCCCAGCATTTT
CDR3: CASRDNNQPQHF

V: TRBV10-1
size: .
D: TRBD1
J: TRBJ2-5
DNA: TGCGCCAGCAGTGCGACAGGGTTCCGAGAGACCCAGTACTTC
CDR3: CASSATGFRETQYF

V: TRBV5-1
size: once
D: .
J: TRBJ1-4
DNA: TGCGCCAGCAGCTTGGACGAGGCGCGCGGTGAAAAACTGTTTTTT
CDR3: CASSLDEARGEKLFF

V: TRBV19
size: .
D: .
J: TRBJ2-1
DNA: TGTGCCAGTAGTTCCTCGCCGACGGAGAGCTCCTACAATGAGCAGTTCTTC
CDR3: CASSSSPTESSYNEQFF

V: TRBV18
size: .
D: .
J: TRBJ1-2
DNA: TGTGCCAGCTCGGACAATAACTATGGCTACACCTTC
CDR3: CASSDNNYGYTF

V: TRBV11-2
size: .
D: .
J: TRBJ2-7
DNA: TGTGCCAGCAGCTTGACTGGGTCCCCCTACGAGCAGTACTTC
CDR3: CASSLTGSPYEQYF

V: TRBV3-1/TRBV3-2
size: .
D: .
J: TRBJ2-7
DNA: TGTGCCAGCAGCCCACTGACAACCAACGAGCAGTACTTC
CDR3: CASSPLTTNEQYF

V: TRBV3-1/TRBV3-2
size: once
D: .
J: TRBJ2-3
DNA: TGTGCCAGCAGCCCCAGCCAGACAGTTAGCACAGATACGCAGTATTTT
CDR3: CASSPSQTVSTDTQYF

V: TRBV19
size: medium-sized
D: TRBD2
J: TRBJ2-2
DNA: TGTGCCAGTAGGACTAGCGGAGACACCGGGGAGCTGTTTTTT
CDR3: CASRTSGDTGELFF

V: TRBV5-1
size: once
D: TRBD1
J: TRBJ2-1
DNA: TGCGCCAGCAGCTCAGGACAGGGGCGGGTTGAGCAGTTCTTC
CDR3: CASSSGQGRVEQFF

V: TRBV19
size: .
D: .
J: TRBJ2-5
DNA: TGTGCCAGTAGCCGCGGGACCAACCAAGAGACCCAGTACTTC
CDR3: CASSRGTNQETQYF

V: TRBV7-2
size: few
D: .
J: TRBJ2-1
DNA: TGTGCCAGCAGCTTACAACGAACAGAGCAGTTCTTC
CDR3: CASSLQRTEQFF

V: TRBV29-1
size: .
D: .
J: TRBJ2-2
DNA: TGCAGCGTTGAAGGTCCTACCGGGGAGCTGTTTTTT
CDR3: CSVEGPTGELFF

V: TRBV7-2
size: .
D: .
J: TRBJ1-1
DNA: TGTGCCAGCAGCTTAAGCGGCGGGTACACTGAAGCTTTCTTT
CDR3: CASSLSGGYTEAFF

V: TRBV5-6
size: once
D: .
J: TRBJ1-4
DNA: TGTGCCAGCAGCTTGGCCGACGGGGGGAAACTGTTTTTT
CDR3: CASSLADGGKLFF

V: TRBV18
size: .
D: .
J: TRBJ1-2
DNA: TGTGCCAGCTCACCCCAAGGACAAAACTATGGCTACACCTTC
CDR3: CASSPQGQNYGYTF

V: TRBV11-2
size: .
D: .
J: TRBJ2-2
DNA: TGTGCCAGCAGCTTAGATTCTTCGGGGGTCCGGAGCGGGGAGCTGTTTTTT
CDR3: CASSLDSSGVRSGELFF

V: TRBV2
size: few
D: .
J: TRBJ1-4
DNA: TGTGCCAGCAGGTTAACAGGGTACGATAATGAAAAACTGTTTTTT
CDR3: CASRLTGYDNEKLFF

V: TRBV27
size: .
D: .
J: TRBJ2-3
DNA: TGTGCCAGCAGAACCTACCCCCTCCAAACAGATACGCAGTATTTT
CDR3: CASRTYPLQTDTQYF

V: TRBV2
size: .
D: .
J: TRBJ2-5
DNA: TGTGCCAGCAGTGAAGTGTTCCTAGGGGGGACCCAGTACTTC
CDR3: CASSEVFLGGTQYF

V: TRBV19
size: .
D: .
J: TRBJ1-1
DNA: TGTGCCAGTAGTATGTTGAGTAAGATGAACACTGAAGCTTTCTTT
CDR3: CASSMLSKMNTEAFF

V: TRBV29-1
size: .
D: .
J: TRBJ2-3
DNA: TGCAGCGTGGGTCAGGGGATGGATGCCACAGATACGCAGTATTTT
CDR3: CSVGQGMDATDTQYF

V: TRBV19
size: .
D: .
J: TRBJ2-1
DNA: TGTGCCAGTAGTATCTTGGCGGGCAGCTCCTACAATGAGCAGTTCTTC
CDR3: CASSILAGSSYNEQFF

V: TRBV4-1
size: .
D: TRBD1
J: TRBJ1-1
DNA: TGCGCCAGCAGCCAAGATCGCTTTTTTTCTAGGGACAGGACATTGAACACTGAAGCTTTCTTT
CDR3: CASSQDRFFSRDRTLNTEAFF

V: TRBV3-1/TRBV3-2
size: .
D: .
J: TRBJ1-1
DNA: TGTGCCAGCAGCCTCCACAGGAGGAACACTGAAGCTTTCTTT
CDR3: CASSLHRRNTEAFF

V: TRBV15
size: once
D: .
J: TRBJ2-3
DNA: TGTGCCACCAGCAGAGATCCTCCAGATACGCAGTATTTT
CDR3: CATSRDPPDTQYF

V: TRBV4-1
size: .
D: .
J: TRBJ1-4
DNA: TGCGCCAGCAGCCTAGGACAGCTAGGAAATGAAAAACTGTTTTTT
CDR3: CASSLGQLGNEKLFF

V: TRBV7-3
size: .
D: TRBD2
J: TRBJ2-3
DNA: TGTGCCAGCAGCTTAGGTAGCGGGGGGGCGGTAGATACGCAGTATTTT
CDR3: CASSLGSGGAVDTQYF

V: TRBV7-9
size: .
D: .
J: TRBJ2-3
DNA: TGTGCCAGCAGCTTAGTTCGTGGGGGGGCCGCTGATACGCAGTATTTT
CDR3: CASSLVRGGAADTQYF

V: TRBV5-1
size: .
D: TRBD2
J: TRBJ2-5
DNA: TGCGCCAGCAGCGACGGCGGGACTAGCGAAAAGACCCAGTACTTC
CDR3: CASSDGGTSEKTQYF

V: TRBV11-2
size: .
D: TRBD1
J: TRBJ2-2
DNA: TGTGCCAGCAGCCGGACAGGGAACACCGGGGAGCTGTTTTTT
CDR3: CASSRTGNTGELFF

V: TRBV6-1
size: .
D: TRBD1
J: TRBJ2-3
DNA: TGTGCCAGCAGTGAAAGGGGGCAGGTTAGCACAGATACGCAGTATTTT
CDR3: CASSERGQVSTDTQYF